These T cell receptor beta chains were read from a single sample in a study of blood T cell repertoires in COVID-19. Sequencing was performed with immunoSEQ multiplex PCR; in TCRdb, only in-frame clones are kept and a portion is missing. This table holds 150,000 to 180,000 clones, less than 95% found once. Sequencing was performed on peripheral blood. These receptors all come from a man aged 45-65 years with acute or convalescent COVID-19. Both conserved end residues are part of each CDR3. D genes are given only for firm matches.

d_gene: TRBD1
j_gene: TRBJ1-3
v_gene: TRBV10-3
CDR3nt: TGTGCCATCAGTGAAGGAGACAGGGGTGGAAACACCATATATTTT
CDR3aa: CAISEGDRGGNTIYF

d_gene: NA
j_gene: TRBJ2-1
v_gene: TRBV7-2
CDR3nt: TGTGCCAGCAGCTCACGCGAAAGAGCCAAAGTGCAGTTCTTC
CDR3aa: CASSSRERAKVQFF

d_gene: NA
j_gene: TRBJ1-1
v_gene: TRBV29-1
CDR3nt: TGCAGCGTTTCTCCGGGACAAGTGAGTGGGGCTTTCTTT
CDR3aa: CSVSPGQVSGAFF

d_gene: TRBD1
j_gene: TRBJ1-2
v_gene: TRBV19
CDR3nt: TGTGCCAGCACTGACAGGGGGCAAGTAGGCTACACCTTC
CDR3aa: CASTDRGQVGYTF

d_gene: NA
j_gene: TRBJ1-5
v_gene: TRBV30
CDR3nt: TGTGCCTGGTCCTCGGGGGGTGTTGGCAATCAGCCCCAGCATTTT
CDR3aa: CAWSSGGVGNQPQHF

d_gene: NA
j_gene: TRBJ1-5
v_gene: TRBV19
CDR3nt: TGTGCCAGTAGTCCCAGCAGGGGAAATCAGCCCCAGCATTTT
CDR3aa: CASSPSRGNQPQHF

d_gene: TRBD2
j_gene: TRBJ2-1
v_gene: TRBV7-9
CDR3nt: TGTGCCAGCAGCACGCGGGACTACGAAACGATGAGGGAGCAGTTCTTC
CDR3aa: CASSTRDYETMREQFF

d_gene: NA
j_gene: TRBJ2-1
v_gene: TRBV6-5
CDR3nt: TGTGCCAGCAGATTAGCCGCATCCTACAATGAGCAGTTCTTC
CDR3aa: CASRLAASYNEQFF

d_gene: NA
j_gene: TRBJ1-4
v_gene: TRBV15
CDR3nt: TGTGCCACCAGCAGAGTACCGGCAACTAATGAAAAACTGTTTTTT
CDR3aa: CATSRVPATNEKLFF

d_gene: TRBD2
j_gene: TRBJ2-3
v_gene: TRBV15
CDR3nt: TGTGCCACCAGCAGAGCGGGGGGACCCACAGATACGCAGTATTTT
CDR3aa: CATSRAGGPTDTQYF

d_gene: TRBD1
j_gene: TRBJ2-6
v_gene: TRBV5-6
CDR3nt: TGTGCCAGCAGCCCAGACAGGGTGGGCTCTGGGGCCAACGTCCTGACTTTC
CDR3aa: CASSPDRVGSGANVLTF